Shown below are 10 T cell receptor beta chains from a single sample sequenced in a study of shared clonotypes between healthy human individuals. Profiling relied on immunoSEQ multiplex PCR, and the TCRdb table lists in-frame clones only, not all of them. The sample shows around 2.5 million clones, 93% of them seen only once. The material sequenced was naive CD4+ T cells from PBMCs. The subset is: CD45RA+ positively selected. Receptors were obtained from a man aged 18 to 30 in good health. Some clones in this sample may be carry-over from other donors' samples.

The genes are TRBV30 and TRBJ2-1, with no clear D. Trimming pared 5 bases from V and 8 bases from J, leaving 13 bases between. Germline CDR1 GTSNPN, CDR2 SVGIG (reference sequence). The CDR3 runs to 12 residues. CDR3 loop: CAWGDSSYEQFF. The CDR3 DNA follows: TGTGCCTGGGGTGACTCGAGCTATGAGCAGTTCTTC.

The chain employs TRBV27 and TRBJ2-3; D is ambiguous. Germline V CDR1 and CDR2: MNHEY, SMNVEV (reference sequence). The CDR3 spans 14 residues. Trimming removed 5 bases from V and 2 bases from J, with 11 bases in between. CDR3 sequence reads: CASSTLRTTDTQYF. CDR3 DNA: TGTGCCAGCAGTACTCTCCGGACCACAGATACGCAGTATTTT.

This chain links TRBV27 with TRBJ2-7, with a tentative D call TRBD1 (5 bases). This CDR3 spans 14 amino acids. With 1 base removed from V and 3 bases from J, the gap between germline ends came to 10 bases. Germline V gene data show CDR1 as MNHEY and CDR2 as SMNVEV (reference sequence). The CDR3 nucleotides read TGTGCCAGCAGTTTATTGCAGGGAAACTACGAGCAGTACTTC. It codes for CASSLLQGNYEQYF.

This clone has only one observation. The chain uses TRBV6-6 and TRBJ2-7; D uncertain. The CDR3 is 13 amino acids. V gave up 0 bases and J gave up 6 bases, with 9 bases separating them. In germline, CDR1 is MNHNY, CDR2 SVGAGI (reference sequence). The CDR3 nucleotides are TGTGCCAGCAGTTACTCCCCTTCCCCCGAGCAGTACTTC. Its translation is CASSYSPSPEQYF.

The rearrangement uses TRBV2 and TRBJ1-2, with a tentative D call TRBD1 (6 bases). Germline-derived CDR1 and CDR2 are SNHLY and FYNNEI. The CDR3 is 13 amino acids. V shed 3 bases and J shed 6 bases, with 11 bases lying between them. The CDR3 loop reads CASSEWTDNGYTF. The CDR3 DNA sequence: TGTGCCAGCAGTGAGTGGACAGACAATGGCTACACCTTC.

This sequence joins TRBV5-4 and TRBJ2-2; 9 bases are shared with TRBD1. Germline CDR1 reads SGHNT; CDR2 reads YYREEE (reference sequence). V was clipped by 4 bases and J by 7 bases; unmatched bases: 5. There are 14 residues in the CDR3. The CDR3 coding sequence is TGTGCCAGCAGCACCGGGACAGGGATCGGGGAGCTGTTTTTT. Protein sequence: CASSTGTGIGELFF.

The J gene is TRBJ2-2, the V gene TRBV9; TRBD1 is a possible D gene (6 bases). The germline gives CDR1 SGDLS, CDR2 YYNGEE. Trimming took off 4 bases at V and 0 bases at J, with 10 bases between the two ends. CDR3 length equals 15 residues. Here the CDR3 reads CASSIRQANTGELFF. The DNA for the CDR3 is TGTGCCAGCAGCATCCGACAGGCGAACACCGGGGAGCTGTTTTTT.

This clone has a single count. This rearrangement joins TRBV7-2 to TRBJ1-3; no definite D call. CDR3 size: 14 residues. Germline V gene data show CDR1 as SGHTA and CDR2 as FQGNSA. V was pared by 1 base and J by 4 bases, with 8 bases between. CDR3 residues: CASSLERRGNTIYF. The CDR3, as DNA: TGTGCCAGCAGCTTAGAACGCCGAGGAAACACCATATATTTT. Complete variable domain (other parts from reference TRBV7-2 and TRBJ1-3): GAGVSQSPSNKVTEKGKDVELRCDPISGHTALYWYRQSLGQGLEFLIYFQGNSAPDKSGLPSDRFSAERTGGSVSTLTIQRTQQEDSAVYLCASSLERRGNTIYFGEGSWLTVV.

The chain links TRBV14 to TRBJ2-3, with 8 bases lining up with TRBD2. Germline CDR1 is SGHDN and CDR2 is FVKESK. V dropped 5 bases and J dropped 4; count of bases not matched to a gene: 5. CDR3 length: 14 residues. CDR3 DNA: TGTGCCAGCAGCGAAACTAGCGGAGCAGATACGCAGTATTTT. This encodes CASSETSGADTQYF.

This rearrangement joins TRBV27 to TRBJ2-1; the match to TRBD1 covers 7 bases. CDR3 size: 13 residues. V gave up 8 bases and J gave up 7 bases; unmatched junction bases: 8. CDR1 and CDR2 (germline): MNHEY, SMNVEV (reference sequence). This chain's CDR3 is CASLHPDRNEQFF. CDR3 nucleotide sequence: TGTGCCAGCCTCCACCCGGACAGGAATGAGCAGTTCTTC.